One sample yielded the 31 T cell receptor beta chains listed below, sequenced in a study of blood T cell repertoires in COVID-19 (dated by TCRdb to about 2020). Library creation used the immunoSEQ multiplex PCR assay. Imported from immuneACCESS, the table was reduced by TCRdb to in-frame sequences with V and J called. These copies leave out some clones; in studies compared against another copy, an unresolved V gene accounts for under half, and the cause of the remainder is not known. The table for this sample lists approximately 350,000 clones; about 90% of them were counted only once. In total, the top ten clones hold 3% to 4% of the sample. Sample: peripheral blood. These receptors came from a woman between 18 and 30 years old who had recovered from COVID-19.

CDR3 bases: TGTGCCAGCAGCTCCGTAGGGGGCCCACAAGAGACCCAGTACTTC. This sequence encodes CASSSVGGPQETQYF. This sequence joins TRBV5-5 and TRBJ2-5; TRBD1 aligns across 7 bases. Germline V lookup: CDR1 SGHKS, CDR2 YYEKEE (reference sequence). The CDR3 has 15 amino acids. After removal of 3 bases from V and 2 bases from J, the junction contained 7 bases not matched to a gene.

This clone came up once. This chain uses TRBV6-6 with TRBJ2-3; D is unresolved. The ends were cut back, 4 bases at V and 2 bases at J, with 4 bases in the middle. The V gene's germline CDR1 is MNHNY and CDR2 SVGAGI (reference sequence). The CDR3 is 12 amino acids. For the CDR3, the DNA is TGTGCCAGCAGTTTCTACACAGATACGCAGTATTTT. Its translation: CASSFYTDTQYF.

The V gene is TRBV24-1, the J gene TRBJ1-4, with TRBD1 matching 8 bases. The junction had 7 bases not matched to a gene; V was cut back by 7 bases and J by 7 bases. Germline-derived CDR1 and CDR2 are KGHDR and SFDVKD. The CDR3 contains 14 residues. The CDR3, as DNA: TGTGCCACCAGAGCTGGGACAGGCCCTGAAAAACTGTTTTTT. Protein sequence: CATRAGTGPEKLFF.

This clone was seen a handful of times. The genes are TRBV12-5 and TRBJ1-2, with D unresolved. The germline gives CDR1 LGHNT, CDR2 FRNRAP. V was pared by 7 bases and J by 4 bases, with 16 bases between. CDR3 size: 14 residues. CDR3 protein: CASAPSASAYGYTF. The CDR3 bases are TGTGCTAGTGCCCCCTCAGCCAGCGCCTATGGCTACACCTTC. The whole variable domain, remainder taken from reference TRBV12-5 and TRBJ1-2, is DARVTQTPRHKVTEMGQEVTMRCQPILGHNTVFWYRQTMMQGLELLAYFRNRAPLDDSGMPKDRFSAEMPDATLATLKIQPSEPRDSAVYFCASAPSASAYGYTFGSGTRLTVV.

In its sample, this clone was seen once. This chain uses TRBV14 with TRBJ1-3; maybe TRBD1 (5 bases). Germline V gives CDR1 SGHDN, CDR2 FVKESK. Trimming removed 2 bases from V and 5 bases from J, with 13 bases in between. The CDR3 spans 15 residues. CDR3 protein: CASSQIPGGRNTIYF. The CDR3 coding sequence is TGTGCCAGCAGCCAAATCCCTGGGGGGAGAAACACCATATATTTT.

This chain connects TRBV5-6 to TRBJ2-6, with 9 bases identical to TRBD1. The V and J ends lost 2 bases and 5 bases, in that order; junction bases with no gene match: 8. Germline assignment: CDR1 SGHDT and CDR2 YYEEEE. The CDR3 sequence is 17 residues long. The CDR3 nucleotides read TGTGCCAGCAGCTTTACTGGGACAGGGCGTTGGGCCAACGTCCTGACTTTC. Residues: CASSFTGTGRWANVLTF.

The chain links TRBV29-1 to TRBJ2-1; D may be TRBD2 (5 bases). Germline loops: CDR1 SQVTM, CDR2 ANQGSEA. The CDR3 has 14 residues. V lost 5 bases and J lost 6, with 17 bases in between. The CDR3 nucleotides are TGCAGCGTTAGTGGAGGCGGTAGGATCAATGAGCAGTTCTTC. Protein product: CSVSGGGRINEQFF.

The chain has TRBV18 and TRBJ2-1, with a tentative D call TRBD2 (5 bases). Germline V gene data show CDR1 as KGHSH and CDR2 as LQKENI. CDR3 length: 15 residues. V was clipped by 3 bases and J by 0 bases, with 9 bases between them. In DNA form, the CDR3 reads TGTGCCAGCTCACCCTTCGGAGGCTCCTACAATGAGCAGTTCTTC. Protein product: CASSPFGGSYNEQFF.

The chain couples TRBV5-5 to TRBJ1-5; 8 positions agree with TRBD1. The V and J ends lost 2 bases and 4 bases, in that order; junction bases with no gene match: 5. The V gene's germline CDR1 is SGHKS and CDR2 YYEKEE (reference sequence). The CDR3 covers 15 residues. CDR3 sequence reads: CASSFMTGVNQPQHF. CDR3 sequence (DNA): TGTGCCAGCAGCTTCATGACAGGGGTTAATCAGCCCCAGCATTTT.

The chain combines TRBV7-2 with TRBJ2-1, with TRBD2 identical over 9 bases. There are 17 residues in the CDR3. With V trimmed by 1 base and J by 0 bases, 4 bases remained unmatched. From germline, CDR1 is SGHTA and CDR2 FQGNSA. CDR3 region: CASSLGAGGNSYNEQFF. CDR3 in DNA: TGTGCCAGCAGCTTAGGGGCGGGAGGGAACTCCTACAATGAGCAGTTCTTC.

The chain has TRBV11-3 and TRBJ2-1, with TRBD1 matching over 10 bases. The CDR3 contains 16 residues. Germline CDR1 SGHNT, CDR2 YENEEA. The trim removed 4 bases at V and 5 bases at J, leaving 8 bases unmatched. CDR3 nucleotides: TGTGCCAGCAGCTCGGGACAGGGGTCGACGAACAATGAGCAGTTCTTC. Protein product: CASSSGQGSTNNEQFF.

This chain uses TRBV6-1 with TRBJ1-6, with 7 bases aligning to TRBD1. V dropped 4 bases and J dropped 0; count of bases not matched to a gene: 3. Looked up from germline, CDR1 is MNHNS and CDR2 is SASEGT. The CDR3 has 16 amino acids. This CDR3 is CASSVPGGSYNSPLHF. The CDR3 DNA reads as TGTGCCAGCAGTGTACCAGGGGGCTCCTATAATTCACCCCTCCACTTT.

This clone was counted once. CDR3 nucleotides: TGTGCCAGCAGTTGGACAGGGTCGTTCTATGGCTACACCTTC. Encoded protein: CASSWTGSFYGYTF. J is TRBJ1-2 and V is TRBV27, with 8 positions matching TRBD1. CDR1 is MNHEY and CDR2 is SMNVEV in the germline V gene (reference sequence). V shed 4 bases and J 4 bases; nucleotides not matched to a gene: 5. The CDR3 sequence is 14 residues long.

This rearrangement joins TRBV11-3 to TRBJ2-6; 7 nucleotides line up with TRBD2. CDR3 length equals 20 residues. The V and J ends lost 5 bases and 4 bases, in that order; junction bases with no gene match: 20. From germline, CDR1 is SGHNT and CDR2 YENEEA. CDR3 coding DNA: TGTGCCAGCAGCCCCCCCCGGGTGCGGGGAGGGCCCCCCGGGGCCAACGTCCTGACTTTC. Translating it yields CASSPPRVRGGPPGANVLTF.

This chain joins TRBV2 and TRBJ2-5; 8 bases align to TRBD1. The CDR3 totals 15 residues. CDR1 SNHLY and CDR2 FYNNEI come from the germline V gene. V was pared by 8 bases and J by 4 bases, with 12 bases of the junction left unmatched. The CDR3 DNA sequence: TGTGCCAGCCTCGAGGGGCAGGGGGCGCGAGAGACCCAGTACTTC. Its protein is CASLEGQGARETQYF.

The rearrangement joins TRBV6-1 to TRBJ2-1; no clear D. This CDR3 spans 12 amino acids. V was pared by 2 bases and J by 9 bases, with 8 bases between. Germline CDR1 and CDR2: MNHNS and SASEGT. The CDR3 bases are TGTGCCAGCAGTGAACTGCGAGCTGAGCAGTTCTTC. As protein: CASSELRAEQFF.

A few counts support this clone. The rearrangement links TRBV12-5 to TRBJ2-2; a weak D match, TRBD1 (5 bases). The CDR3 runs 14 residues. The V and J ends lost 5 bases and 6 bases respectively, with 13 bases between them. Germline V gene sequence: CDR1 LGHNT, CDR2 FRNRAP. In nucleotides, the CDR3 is TGTGCTAGTGGTCCTCTAGGGGCAGCCGGGGAGCTGTTTTTT. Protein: CASGPLGAAGELFF.

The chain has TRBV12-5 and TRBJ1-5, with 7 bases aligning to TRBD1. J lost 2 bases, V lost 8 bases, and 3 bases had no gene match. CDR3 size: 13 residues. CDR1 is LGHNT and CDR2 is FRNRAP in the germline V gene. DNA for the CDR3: TGTGCTAGTAAAGGGGGCGGCAATCAGCCCCAGCATTTT. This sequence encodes CASKGGGNQPQHF.

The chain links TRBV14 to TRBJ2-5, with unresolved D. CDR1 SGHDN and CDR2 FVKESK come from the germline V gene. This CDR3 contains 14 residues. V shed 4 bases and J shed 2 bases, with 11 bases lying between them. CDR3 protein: CASSPAQIQETQYF. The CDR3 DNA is TGTGCCAGCAGCCCTGCACAGATACAAGAGACCCAGTACTTC.

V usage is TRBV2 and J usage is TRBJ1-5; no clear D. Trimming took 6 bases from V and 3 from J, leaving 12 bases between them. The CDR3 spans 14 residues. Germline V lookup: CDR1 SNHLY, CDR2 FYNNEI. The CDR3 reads CASRGDGNNQPQHF. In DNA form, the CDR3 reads TGTGCCAGCAGGGGCGACGGCAACAATCAGCCCCAGCATTTT.

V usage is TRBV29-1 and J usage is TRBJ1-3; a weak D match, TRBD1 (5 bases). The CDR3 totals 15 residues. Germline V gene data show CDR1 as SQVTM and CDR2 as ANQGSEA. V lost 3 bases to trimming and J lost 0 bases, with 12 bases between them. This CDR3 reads CSVDDRSPSGNTIYF. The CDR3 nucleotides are TGCAGCGTTGATGACAGATCCCCCTCTGGAAACACCATATATTTT.

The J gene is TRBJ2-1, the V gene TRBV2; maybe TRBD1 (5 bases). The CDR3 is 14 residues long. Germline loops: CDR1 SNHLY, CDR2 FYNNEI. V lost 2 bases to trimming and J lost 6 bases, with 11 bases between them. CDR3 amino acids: CASSERRQSNEQFF. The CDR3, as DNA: TGTGCCAGCAGTGAACGGAGACAGAGCAATGAGCAGTTCTTC.

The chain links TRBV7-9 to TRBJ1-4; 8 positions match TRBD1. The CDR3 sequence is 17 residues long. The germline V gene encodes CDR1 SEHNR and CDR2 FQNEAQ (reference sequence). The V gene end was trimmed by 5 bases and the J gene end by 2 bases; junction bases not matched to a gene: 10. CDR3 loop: CASSPGQGRMTNEKLFF. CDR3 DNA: TGTGCCAGCAGCCCCGGACAGGGTAGAATGACTAATGAAAAACTGTTTTTT.

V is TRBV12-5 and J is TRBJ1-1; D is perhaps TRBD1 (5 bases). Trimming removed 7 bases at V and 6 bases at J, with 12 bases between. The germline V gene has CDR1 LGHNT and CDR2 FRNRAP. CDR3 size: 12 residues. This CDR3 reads CASVSGGAEAFF. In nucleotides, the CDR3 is TGTGCTAGTGTCTCCGGGGGGGCTGAAGCTTTCTTT.

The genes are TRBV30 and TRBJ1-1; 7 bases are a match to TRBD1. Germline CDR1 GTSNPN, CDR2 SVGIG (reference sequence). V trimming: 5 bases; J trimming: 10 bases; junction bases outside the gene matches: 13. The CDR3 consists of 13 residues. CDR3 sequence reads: CAWHPSGGGTAFF. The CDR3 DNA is TGTGCCTGGCATCCCTCAGGGGGTGGAACAGCTTTCTTT.

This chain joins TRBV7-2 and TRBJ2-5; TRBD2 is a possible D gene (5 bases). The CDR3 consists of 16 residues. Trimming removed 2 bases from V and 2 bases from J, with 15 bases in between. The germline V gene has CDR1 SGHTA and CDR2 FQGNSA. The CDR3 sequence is CASSLWMPSGQETQYF. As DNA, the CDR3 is TGTGCCAGCAGCTTATGGATGCCCTCGGGGCAAGAGACCCAGTACTTC. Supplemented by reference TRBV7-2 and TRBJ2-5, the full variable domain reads GAGVSQSPSNKVTEKGKDVELRCDPISGHTALYWYRQSLGQGLEFLIYFQGNSAPDKSGLPSDRFSAERTGGSVSTLTIQRTQQEDSAVYLCASSLWMPSGQETQYFGPGTRLLVL.

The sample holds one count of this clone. The CDR3 region is CASSEALGSEFF. The CDR3 nucleotides read TGTGCCAGCAGTGAAGCGCTAGGGAGTGAGTTTTTT. This chain joins TRBV2 and TRBJ1-4; no reliable D call. The CDR3 sequence is 12 residues long. CDR1 and CDR2 from the germline V gene are SNHLY and FYNNEI. The V end was cut by 0 bases, the J end by 16 bases, with 12 bases between.

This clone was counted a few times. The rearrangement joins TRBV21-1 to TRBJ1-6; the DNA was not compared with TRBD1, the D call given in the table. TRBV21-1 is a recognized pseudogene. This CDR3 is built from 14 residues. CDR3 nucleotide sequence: TGTGCCAGCAGCAAAGGGACAGGAGGGTCACCCCTCCACTTT. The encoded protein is CASSKGTGGSPLHF.

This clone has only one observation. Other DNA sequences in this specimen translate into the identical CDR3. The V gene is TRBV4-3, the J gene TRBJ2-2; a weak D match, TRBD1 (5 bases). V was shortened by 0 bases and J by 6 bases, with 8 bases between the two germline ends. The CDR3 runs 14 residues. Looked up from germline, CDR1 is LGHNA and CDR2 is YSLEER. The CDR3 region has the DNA TGCGCCAGCAGCCAAGACAGGGTACCCGGGGAGCTGTTTTTT. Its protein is CASSQDRVPGELFF.

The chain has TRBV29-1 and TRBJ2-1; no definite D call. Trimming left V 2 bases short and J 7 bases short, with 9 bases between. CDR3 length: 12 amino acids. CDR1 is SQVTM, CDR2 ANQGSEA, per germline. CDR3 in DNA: TGCAGCGTTGAACCGTGGCCGAATGAGCAGTTCTTC. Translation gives CSVEPWPNEQFF.

In DNA form, the CDR3 reads TGTGCCAGCAGTTACGGTGGGACTAGCGGTTACAATGAGCAGTTCTTC. It codes for CASSYGGTSGYNEQFF. This chain uses TRBV6-5 with TRBJ2-1; 11 bases are shared with TRBD2. Trimming cost V 2 bases and J 4 bases; bases outside gene matches: 4. Germline V gene lookup returns CDR1 MNHEY and CDR2 SVGAGI. CDR3 size: 16 residues.